The 2 T cell receptor beta chains below all came from one sample that was sequenced in a study of T cell repertoires in cytomegalovirus infection. TCRdb analysed the reads with MiXCR anew, one entry per CDR3 protein. The table records just over 450,000 distinct CDR3 sequences, roughly 46% of them present only once. These receptors' antigens are unknown. The starting material was cultured PBMCs, obtained from culture after CMV antigen stimulation. The source of these receptors is a human donor in good health (CMV status not recorded). Some clones in this sample may be carry-over from other donors' samples.

The chain employs TRBV18 and TRBJ2-7; the D gene is possibly TRBD1 (5 bases). The germline gives CDR1 KGHSH, CDR2 LQKENI. The V end lost 4 bases, the J end lost 5 bases, and 21 bases lay between the germline ends. CDR3 size: 16 residues. DNA of the CDR3: TGTGCCAGCTCACAGTCGGATGTCAGGGCTGGCAACGAGCAGTACTTC. Its translation: CASSQSDVRAGNEQYF.

The DNA of the CDR3 is TGCGCCAGCAGCCAAGATTTAACCGGGACACCATTCGGCGAGCAGTACTTC. Amino acids: CASSQDLTGTPFGEQYF. The chain employs TRBV4-1 and TRBJ2-7; possibly TRBD1 for D (6 bases). Germline lookup yields CDR1 MGHRA and CDR2 YSYEKL. The V and J ends lost 0 bases and 6 bases respectively, with 21 bases between them. This CDR3 region has 17 residues.